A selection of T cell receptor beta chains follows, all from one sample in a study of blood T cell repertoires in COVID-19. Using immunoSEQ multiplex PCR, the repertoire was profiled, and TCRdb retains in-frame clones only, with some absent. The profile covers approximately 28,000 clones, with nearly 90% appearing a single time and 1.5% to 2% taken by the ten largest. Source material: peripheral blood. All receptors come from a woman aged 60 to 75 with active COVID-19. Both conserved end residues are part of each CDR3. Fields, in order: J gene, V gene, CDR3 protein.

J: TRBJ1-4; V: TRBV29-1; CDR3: CSAQGTTNEKLFF
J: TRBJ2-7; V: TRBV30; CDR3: CAWRDRTSGYEQYF
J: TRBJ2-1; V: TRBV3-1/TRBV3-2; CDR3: CASSRTRFSSYNEQFF
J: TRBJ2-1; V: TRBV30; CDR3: CAWSAPEAGRYNEQFF
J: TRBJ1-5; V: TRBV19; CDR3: CASSMDGGAGSQPQHF
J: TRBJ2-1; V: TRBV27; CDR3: CASSLLAGGVNNEQFF
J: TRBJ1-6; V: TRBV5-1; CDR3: CASSFVGQDRSPLHF
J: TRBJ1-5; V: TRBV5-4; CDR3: CASSLDRQEHRKYSNQPQHF
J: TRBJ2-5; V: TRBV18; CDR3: CASSPVAATQETQYF
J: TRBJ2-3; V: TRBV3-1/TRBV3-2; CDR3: CASSQEAAVDTQYF
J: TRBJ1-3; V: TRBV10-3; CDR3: CAISDELSGNTIYF
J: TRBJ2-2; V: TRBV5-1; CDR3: CASSLRTSASGTGELFF
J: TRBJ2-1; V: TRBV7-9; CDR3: CASSPGGGRGNEQFF
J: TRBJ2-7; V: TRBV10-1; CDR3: CASSGAFLGEQYF
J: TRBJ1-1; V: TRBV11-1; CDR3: CASSPDRANTEAFF
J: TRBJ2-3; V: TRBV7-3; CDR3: CASSSTGATQYF
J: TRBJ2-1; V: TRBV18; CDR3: CASSPQAREGLGEQFF
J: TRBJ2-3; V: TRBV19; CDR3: CASSIRHGRADTQYF
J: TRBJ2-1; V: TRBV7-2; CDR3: CASSLEAGEGNEQFF
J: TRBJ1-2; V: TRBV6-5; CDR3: CASTNARGEGYGYTF
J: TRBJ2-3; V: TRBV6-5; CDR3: CASSLDRGSTDTQYF
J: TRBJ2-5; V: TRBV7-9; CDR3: CASSRTGGKETQYF
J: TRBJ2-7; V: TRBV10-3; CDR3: CAISVAPGDEQYF
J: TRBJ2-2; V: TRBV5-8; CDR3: CASSLRTGYVGELFF
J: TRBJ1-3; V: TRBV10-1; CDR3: CASSEGRMSGNTIYF
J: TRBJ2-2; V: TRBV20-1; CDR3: CSASPLIPTAGELFF
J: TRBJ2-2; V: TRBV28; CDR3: CASSLLPTVSGRWTGELFF
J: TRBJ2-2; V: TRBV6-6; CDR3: CASSRRLAGLTGELFF
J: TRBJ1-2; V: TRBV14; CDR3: CASSQVRGSYGYTF
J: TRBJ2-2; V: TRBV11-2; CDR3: CASSLASGIPVGELFF
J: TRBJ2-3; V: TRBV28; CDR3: CASSFTGVTDTQYF
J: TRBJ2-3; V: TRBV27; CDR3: CASSERSWTAGTDTQYF
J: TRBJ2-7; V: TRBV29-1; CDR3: CSVAGTGASYEQYF
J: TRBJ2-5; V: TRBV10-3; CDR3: CAISSRDRGHQETQYF
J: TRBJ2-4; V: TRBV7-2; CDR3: CASSLAGGGPKNIQYF
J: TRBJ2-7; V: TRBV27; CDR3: CASSLLAGGSYEQYF
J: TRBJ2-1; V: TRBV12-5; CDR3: CASGAGQGNTYNEQFF